Shown below are 25 T cell receptor beta chains from a single sample sequenced in a study of a mutant IDH1 vaccine in newly diagnosed glioma. No antigen has been assigned to these receptors. Described time point: week 47, end of study. Alongside topical imiquimod, each dose of vaccine comprised 300 ug of mutant IDH1 20-mer peptide. Profiled with immunoSEQ multiplex PCR; TCRdb holds only in-frame clones, not every one. Counted here are tens of thousands of clones, roughly 80% occurring once; the ten biggest clones make up 3% to 3.5%. The sample in question was PBMCs, obtained from a glioma patient whose treatment included an IDH1 peptide vaccine. The receptor set was obtained from a woman between 50 and 59 years old with glioma.

This rearrangement joins TRBV6-6 to TRBJ1-2; 12 bases line up with TRBD1. The CDR3 runs to 15 residues. V gave up 5 bases and J gave up 6 bases; unmatched junction bases: 7. Germline-derived CDR1 and CDR2 are MNHNY and SVGAGI (reference sequence). CDR3: CASSRAGQGADGYTF. For the CDR3, the DNA is TGTGCCAGCAGTCGAGCGGGACAGGGGGCGGATGGCTACACCTTC.

This chain connects TRBV7-2 to TRBJ2-5, with D tentatively TRBD1 (5 bases). V was clipped by 1 base and J by 5 bases, with 11 bases between them. The CDR3 has 14 amino acids. CDR1 SGHTA and CDR2 FQGNSA come from the germline V gene. The CDR3 reads CASSLDLGRETQYF. CDR3 nucleotide sequence: TGTGCCAGCAGCTTAGATCTGGGGCGGGAGACCCAGTACTTC.

The rearrangement joins TRBV4-1 to TRBJ2-1, with TRBD1 matching 7 bases. CDR1 and CDR2 (germline): MGHRA, YSYEKL. CDR3 length equals 17 residues. Losses at the gene ends were 4 bases for V and 0 bases for J; bases not matched to a gene: 9. The CDR3 protein is CASSLGVDRSSYNEQFF. The CDR3 nucleotides read TGCGCCAGCAGCCTTGGGGTGGACAGGAGCTCCTACAATGAGCAGTTCTTC.

The rearrangement joins TRBV5-6 to TRBJ1-4, with D possibly TRBD1 on 6 matching bases. Deletions cut 2 bases from V and 0 bases from J, with 14 bases between. Germline V gene sequence: CDR1 SGHDT, CDR2 YYEEEE. The CDR3 consists of 17 residues. CDR3 region: CASSFIRTATTNEKLFF. The DNA of the CDR3 is TGTGCCAGCAGCTTCATCCGGACAGCGACAACTAATGAAAAACTGTTTTTT.

The chain couples TRBV5-5 to TRBJ2-7; 8 bases are a match to TRBD1. This CDR3 contains 14 residues. Germline V gene lookup returns CDR1 SGHKS and CDR2 YYEKEE (reference sequence). V was pared by 0 bases and J by 2 bases, with 1 base of the junction left unmatched. CDR3 sequence reads: CASSLAGGPYEQYF. The CDR3 DNA follows: TGTGCCAGCAGCTTGGCAGGGGGCCCCTACGAGCAGTACTTC. The full variable domain, its missing parts supplied by reference TRBV5-5 and TRBJ2-7, is DAGVTQSPTHLIKTRGQQVTLRCSPISGHKSVSWYQQVLGQGPQFIFQYYEKEERGRGNFPDRFSARQFPNYSSELNVNALLLGDSALYLCASSLAGGPYEQYFGPGTRLTVT.

This chain links TRBV18 with TRBJ1-4; D gene uncertain. V dropped 6 bases and J dropped 8 bases, with 16 bases sitting between them. Germline V gene data show CDR1 as KGHSH and CDR2 as LQKENI. CDR3 size: 14 residues. The CDR3 DNA reads TGTGCCAGCTCCAGCCAGGTCCCTAGGGAAAAACTGTTTTTT. This translates into CASSSQVPREKLFF.

The chain couples TRBV4-1 to TRBJ1-4, with 9 bases matching TRBD1. The length of the CDR3 is 17 residues. J lost 1 base, V lost 4 bases, and 7 bases had no gene match. Per the germline V gene, CDR1 is MGHRA and CDR2 is YSYEKL. The CDR3 region has the DNA TGCGCCAGCAGCCTAACAGGGGGCAGGGGAACTAATGAAAAACTGTTTTTT. This codes for CASSLTGGRGTNEKLFF.

The chain links TRBV29-1 to TRBJ2-1; possibly TRBD2 for D (6 bases). This CDR3 spans 16 amino acids. Germline CDR1 is SQVTM and CDR2 is ANQGSEA. Trimming stripped 2 bases from V and 2 bases from J, with 16 bases between. The DNA of the CDR3 is TGCAGCGTTGAACTAGTGGAGGGCGGCACCTACAATGAGCAGTTCTTC. Its translation is CSVELVEGGTYNEQFF.

Comment on this clone: One junction end disagrees with the germline gene, perhaps due to a read error. The chain couples TRBV23-1 to TRBJ1-1; the D gene is possibly TRBD1 (5 bases). TRBV23-1 is recorded as an ORF, its role being uncertain. This CDR3 comprises 14 residues. CDR3 nucleotide sequence: TGCGCCAGCAGTCCATGGGGGGGTAACACTGAAGCTTTTTTT. Amino acids: CASSPWGGNTEAFF.

The CDR3 nucleotides are TGCAGCGTTGCAGAGACGGCCTACAATGAGCAGTTCTTC. Its translation: CSVAETAYNEQFF. The chain is built from TRBV29-1 and TRBJ2-1; D is undetermined. The CDR3 runs 13 residues. V was cut by 4 bases and J by 2 bases, with 9 bases left in between. Germline assignment: CDR1 SQVTM and CDR2 ANQGSEA.

The chain recombines TRBV4-3 with TRBJ1-4, with TRBD1 matching 8 bases. Germline lookup yields CDR1 LGHNA and CDR2 YSLEER. The CDR3 has 14 residues. The V gene end was trimmed by 4 bases and the J gene end by 3 bases; junction bases not matched to a gene: 1. Here the CDR3 reads CASSPGQANEKLFF. The CDR3 bases are TGCGCCAGCAGCCCGGGACAGGCTAATGAAAAACTGTTTTTT.

CDR3 loop: CASSLGQGLAKNIQYF. For the CDR3, the DNA is TGTGCCAGCAGCTTAGGACAGGGACTAGCCAAAAACATTCAGTACTTC. The chain links TRBV7-9 to TRBJ2-4; tentative D call: TRBD1 (7 bases). Germline assignment: CDR1 SEHNR and CDR2 FQNEAQ (reference sequence). Between the trimmed V and J ends, which lost 1 base and 0 bases, there was a span of 10 bases. This CDR3 contains 16 residues.

The chain links TRBV6-6 to TRBJ2-7; D ambiguous. Germline CDR1 reads MNHNY; CDR2 reads SVGAGI (reference sequence). Trimming removed 4 bases from V and 5 bases from J, with 15 bases in between. There are 14 residues in the CDR3. CDR3 sequence (DNA): TGTGCCAGCAGTTCCACAGAAGGGTTCCACGAGCAGTACTTC. Translating it yields CASSSTEGFHEQYF.

The chain joins TRBV6-6 to TRBJ2-4; no clear D gene. The V end lost 2 bases, the J end lost 5 bases, and 16 bases lay between the germline ends. In germline, CDR1 is MNHNY, CDR2 SVGAGI (reference sequence). This CDR3 has 16 residues. CDR3 nucleotides: TGTGCCAGCAGTTACGGTAATCCCGGTACAGAAAACATTCAGTACTTC. Translation gives CASSYGNPGTENIQYF.

The chain carries TRBV5-6 and TRBJ1-1, with D possibly being TRBD1 (5 bases). This CDR3 contains 18 residues. V lost 1 base and J lost 1, with 20 bases in between. Germline CDR1 SGHDT, CDR2 YYEEEE. CDR3 in DNA: TGTGCCAGCAGCTTGACGGTGACCGGGGGTTGGGGGAACACTGAAGCTTTCTTT. Translating gives CASSLTVTGGWGNTEAFF.

V is TRBV7-8 and J is TRBJ1-1; maybe TRBD1 (6 bases). V dropped 1 base and J dropped 8 bases, with 8 bases sitting between them. Germline CDR1 and CDR2: SGHVS and FQNEAQ. The CDR3 sequence is 12 residues long. Written as DNA, the CDR3 is TGTGCCAGCAGCTTAGGCGGGGGCGAAGCTTTCTTT. Its translation is CASSLGGGEAFF.

The chain uses TRBV10-1 and TRBJ2-7; 9 bases agree with TRBD1. This CDR3 region has 13 residues. Germline V gene lookup returns CDR1 WNHNN and CDR2 SYGVQD (reference sequence). J lost 9 bases, V lost 4 bases, and 7 bases had no gene match. CDR3 sequence reads: CASSAQGAARQYF. DNA of the CDR3: TGCGCCAGCAGTGCACAGGGGGCGGCGAGGCAGTACTTC.

The gene calls are TRBV6-1 and TRBJ1-1; no definite D call. This CDR3 contains 13 residues. Trimming stripped 5 bases from V and 1 base from J, with 8 bases between. Germline V CDR1 and CDR2: MNHNS, SASEGT. For the CDR3, the DNA is TGTGCCAGCAGTAATCGGGGGAACACTGAAGCTTTCTTT. Translated, it gives CASSNRGNTEAFF.

The gene calls are TRBV6-5 and TRBJ2-3, with D perhaps being TRBD1 or TRBD2 (5 bases each). This CDR3 contains 13 residues. Germline CDR1 and CDR2: MNHEY and SVGAGI. V lost 5 bases, J lost 2 bases, and 8 bases lay in between. The DNA of the CDR3 is TGTGCCAGCAGTCGGGGCCCCACAGATACGCAGTATTTT. This codes for CASSRGPTDTQYF.

The J gene is TRBJ1-1, the V gene TRBV6-5; D not resolved. Per germline, CDR1 MNHEY and CDR2 SVGAGI. The V end lost 4 bases, the J end lost 3 bases, and 12 bases lay between the germline ends. The CDR3 spans 14 residues. Here the CDR3 reads CASSSVSGYTEAFF. The CDR3, as DNA: TGTGCCAGCAGTTCGGTCTCTGGGTACACTGAAGCTTTCTTT.

V and J are TRBV2 and TRBJ1-5; D unclear. V shed 0 bases and J shed 6 bases, with 12 bases lying between them. The CDR3 spans 15 residues. The germline V gene has CDR1 SNHLY and CDR2 FYNNEI. The CDR3 region has the DNA TGTGCCAGCAGTGAAGCGCTTCGGGCTCCTCAGCCCCAGCATTTT. As protein: CASSEALRAPQPQHF.

The chain has TRBV29-1 and TRBJ1-2, with 10 positions matching TRBD1. Germline-derived CDR1 and CDR2 are SQVTM and ANQGSEA. The CDR3 is 13 residues long. The trim removed 7 bases at V and 2 bases at J, leaving 4 bases unmatched. CDR3 in DNA: TGCAGCGCTGAGGGACAGGGGAACTATGGCTACACCTTC. It yields the protein CSAEGQGNYGYTF.

The gene calls are TRBV7-9 and TRBJ1-1; D may be TRBD1 (5 bases). The germline V gene has CDR1 SEHNR and CDR2 FQNEAQ (reference sequence). The CDR3 contains 15 residues. The V and J ends lost 3 bases and 1 base respectively, with 12 bases between them. DNA of the CDR3: TGTGCCAGCAGCTTCGACAGAGGTGAGAACACTGAAGCTTTCTTT. Amino acids: CASSFDRGENTEAFF.

The rearrangement links TRBV2 to TRBJ2-7, with 7 bases that match TRBD1. The CDR3 is made up of 14 amino acids. V lost 5 bases, J lost 3 bases, and 7 bases stayed unmatched. From germline, CDR1 is SNHLY and CDR2 FYNNEI. The CDR3 is CASSPEQGSYEQYF. The CDR3 bases are TGTGCCAGCAGTCCCGAACAGGGGAGCTACGAGCAGTACTTC.

The V gene is TRBV15, the J gene TRBJ1-5, with 9 bases lining up with TRBD1. Germline V gene lookup returns CDR1 LNHNV and CDR2 YYDKDF (reference sequence). This CDR3 spans 15 amino acids. The V gene end was trimmed by 1 base and the J gene end by 6 bases; junction bases not matched to a gene: 4. CDR3 sequence: CATSRGTGVGQPQHF. CDR3 nucleotides: TGTGCCACCAGCAGAGGGACAGGGGTGGGTCAGCCCCAGCATTTT.